This paragraph covers one T cell receptor (beta chain) sequence. Antigen specificity is unknown. Germline CDR1 is ENHRY and CDR2 is SYGVKD. The CDR3 consists of 15 residues. V was clipped by 0 bases and J by 0 bases, with 6 bases between them. The sample comes from a study of T cell clonotyping in hematopoietic cell transplantation. On the study more broadly: Recipients' pretransplant samples followed cytoreduction. Notes on the study in general: Pathologically expanded recipient clonotypes increased progressively from day 30 to day 180 as diversity fell. Higher Inverse Simpson Index values in graft donor and pretransplant recipient predicted broader posttransplant TCR diversity. CD4 and CD8 repertoire contributions could not be separated without sorting.

Data came from immunoSEQ multiplex PCR; TCRdb stores just in-frame clones and leaves some out. Seen here are around 45,000 clones, around 83% observed once, and the top ten hold approximately 5.4%. Time point reported: recipient sample about 28 days before transplant, after cytoreduction. This chain uses TRBV10-3 with TRBJ1-5, with D possibly being TRBD1 (5 bases). Material: peripheral blood mononuclear cells, obtained before stem cell transplant. The source of this sequence is a man aged 55 to 69 with myelodysplastic syndrome. Some clones in this sample may be carry-over from other donors' samples. CDR3: CAISESGGSNQPQHF. Written as DNA, the CDR3 is TGTGCCATCAGTGAGTCGGGGGGTAGCAATCAGCCCCAGCATTTT.